This TCR beta chain was profiled in a study of Ad26.COV2.S vaccination and SARS-CoV-2 variants (dated by TCRdb to the early 2020s). Broadly, across the study: Donors in the vaccine arm were drawn from COV1001, a multicentre, randomized, double-blind, placebo-controlled phase I-IIa trial testing Ad26.COV2.S in healthy adults. Ad26.COV2.S was administered intramuscularly at 5 x 10^10 or 1 x 10^11 viral particles, either as a single shot or as two shots given 56 days apart. Sequencing of the TCRbeta repertoire served to evaluate the specificity and breadth of SARS-CoV-2-reactive T cell receptors following Ad26.COV2.S vaccination. A total of about 30 samples were included in the TCR-sequenced set, comprising around 19 Ad26.COV2.S vaccine recipients, 5 placebo recipients and 8 SARS-CoV-2 convalescent individuals. Trial participants were randomized into five groups of five, in which low-dose or high-dose Ad26.COV2.S was given once or twice, or placebo was given on both occasions. Investigators did not know the trial group allocation while performing experiments and assessing outcomes.

As concerns this clone: The antigen this receptor binds is unknown. The record has no base qualities; no much larger clone is one base away.

In the paper's terms, the treatment or condition label means: around 19 received Ad26.COV2.S at low or high dose, single or two shots; several received placebo; per-sample allocation not given. For vaccine and placebo recipients, the sequenced repertoires came from samples collected on day 63 after the first injection. Between 29 July and 7 August 2020, Cohort 1b enrolled about 27 adults aged 18-55 years at one site in Boston, USA. Ad26.COV2.S consisted of a replication-incompetent adenovirus type 26 vector by which a prefusion-stabilized SARS-CoV-2 spike protein from the original Wuhan strain was expressed. What the work shows at the level of the full study, not this receptor alone: It was noted by the authors that total T cell responses may have been underestimated by the TCR breadth and depth analyses. The study lacked the statistical power to compare responses across vaccine doses or regimens. Vaccine and placebo recipients had comparable non-spike TCR breadth, which fits with the vaccine containing only spike. Higher spike-specific TCR breadth was observed in Ad26.COV2.S recipients than in placebo recipients (P = 0.0014). Substantial breadth of spike-specific CD8+ and CD4+ T cell responses was reported after vaccination.

TCRbeta CDR3 regions were sequenced with the immunoSEQ Assay. After extraction, genomic DNA underwent amplification by bias-controlled multiplex PCR, followed by high-throughput sequencing. On the authors' methods: To quantify the absolute abundance of every unique TCRbeta CDR3 region, sequences were collapsed and filtered. T cell fraction was estimated by normalization of TCRbeta template counts to usable DNA, with usable DNA being measured through amplification of reference genes present in all nucleated cells. Repertoire TCRs were annotated as SARS-CoV-2-specific when V gene, CDR3 amino acid sequence and J gene were exactly matched to a known reactive TCR set. MIRA supplied the reference SARS-CoV-2 TCR set, which was filtered for enrichment in COVID-19-positive ImmuneCODE repertoires so that public or cross-reactive TCRs were removed. Based on the MIRA antigens, annotated TCRs were further analysed at the level of specific ORF or position within ORF. Breadth was defined as annotated unique rearrangements over total unique productive rearrangements; depth was the summed frequency of those rearrangements. Two-sided Wilcoxon rank-sum tests were used to compare TCR breadth between groups. The clones in this table, taken by TCRdb from immuneACCESS, are in-frame only. Not every clone is retained; where verified, under half of the shortfall comes from an unresolved V gene, and the cause of the rest is unknown. V and J calls and clone size follow that table, whereas D and trimming were derived from the DNA. Counted in this sample were some 480,000 clones; around 85% of them appeared once. The top ten constitute around 13% of the sample.

V and J are truncated by 4 bases and 2 bases respectively, leaving an intervening sequence of 5 bases. Sequences KGHDR (CDR1) and SFDVKD (CDR2) are obtained from the germline V gene. Taken from cysteine to phenylalanine, the CDR3 has 13 residues. Of the read, only the CDR3 DNA is kept; its 39 bases are in frame from base 1. Specimen: peripheral blood, collected in a trial of Ad26.COV2.S vaccine versus placebo. The receptor was derived from a person between 18 and 65 years old who received the Ad26.COV2.S COVID-19 vaccine or a placebo. The sequence is built from TRBV24-1 and TRBJ1-3, with the D gene not clear enough to name. CDR3 loop: CATSESPGNTIYF. DNA sequence: TGTGCCACCAGTGAGTCTCCTGGAAACACCATATATTTT.